This passage covers 26 T cell receptor beta chains from one sample sequenced in a study of OX40 agonist ivuxolimab in advanced cancers. Profiling relied on immunoSEQ multiplex PCR, and the TCRdb table lists in-frame clones only, not all of them. This sample yields approximately 58,000 clones, of which approximately 85% are seen a single time; less than 5.5% belongs to the top ten. The material sequenced was CD4+ or CD8+ T cells sorted from blood, taken in a trial of the OX40 agonist ivuxolimab. These receptors all stem from an adult with an advanced solid tumor such as melanoma, head and neck, liver or kidney cancer.

V gene TRBV28 combines with J gene TRBJ2-7; TRBD2 agrees at 7 bases. The CDR3 is made up of 12 amino acids. The germline V gene has CDR1 MDHEN and CDR2 SYDVKM. J lost 0 bases, V lost 8 bases, and 1 base had no gene match. DNA of the CDR3: TGTGCCAGCGGGAGGGGCTCCTACGAGCAGTACTTC. It translates to CASGRGSYEQYF.

The chain uses TRBV11-2 and TRBJ2-7; D gene unclear. With 7 bases removed from V and 6 bases from J, the gap between germline ends came to 16 bases. The CDR3 has 13 amino acids. Germline V gives CDR1 SGHAT, CDR2 FQNNGV. Written as DNA, the CDR3 is TGTGCCAGCACCCCCCCGGTGGGTCCCGAGCAGTACTTC. The encoded protein is CASTPPVGPEQYF.

The chain combines TRBV18 with TRBJ2-1; 7 bases are shared with TRBD1. This CDR3 has 15 amino acids. Unmatched junction bases numbered 12, after V lost 5 bases and J lost 8 bases. The germline V gene has CDR1 KGHSH and CDR2 LQKENI. The CDR3 spells CASSSRQGVAHEQFF. In DNA form, the CDR3 reads TGTGCCAGCTCATCTCGACAGGGAGTAGCCCATGAGCAGTTCTTC.

This chain joins TRBV19 and TRBJ1-5; the D gene is possibly TRBD1 (6 bases). CDR1 is LNHDA and CDR2 is SQIVND in the germline V gene (reference sequence). V lost 4 bases to trimming and J lost 1 base, with 11 bases between them. The CDR3 length is 15 residues. The CDR3 DNA reads as TGTGCCAGTAGTAGGGGGGCGAGGAGCAATCAGCCCCAGCATTTT. This sequence encodes CASSRGARSNQPQHF. The full variable domain, its missing parts supplied by reference TRBV19 and TRBJ1-5, is DGGITQSPKYLFRKEGQNVTLSCEQNLNHDAMYWYRQDPGQGLRLIYYSQIVNDFQKGDIAEGYSVSREKKESFPLTVTSAQKNPTAFYLCASSRGARSNQPQHFGDGTRLSIL.

This chain joins TRBV13 and TRBJ1-4; 7 nucleotides match TRBD1. This CDR3 has 14 amino acids. Trimming removed 5 bases from V and 14 bases from J; junction bases left unmatched: 14. Germline V gene sequence: CDR1 PRHDT, CDR2 FYEKMQ (reference sequence). In DNA form, the CDR3 reads TGTGCCAGCAGCGACAGGACAGGCAGGAGTAATCTGTTTTTT. This codes for CASSDRTGRSNLFF.

The chain employs TRBV2 and TRBJ2-2; 8 bases fit TRBD1. V lost 8 bases to trimming and J lost 5 bases; unmatched junction nucleotides: 16. Germline V gives CDR1 SNHLY, CDR2 FYNNEI. The CDR3 runs 17 residues. This CDR3 reads CASDKSPDRVGTGELFF. CDR3 bases: TGTGCCAGCGACAAATCTCCGGACAGGGTTGGGACCGGGGAGCTGTTTTTT.

As regards this clone: Because it lacks the conserved phenylalanine or tryptophan at the end, this CDR3 is likely a read error. This chain joins TRBV11-2 and TRBJ1-5; D is ambiguous. CDR3 length: 13 amino acids. Germline V gene sequence: CDR1 SGHAT, CDR2 FQNNGV. The V end lost 1 base, the J end lost 4 bases, and 5 bases lay between the germline ends. CDR3: CASSLGFNQPQHL. Written as DNA, the CDR3 is TGTGCCAGCAGCTTAGGCTTTAATCAGCCCCAGCATCTT.

This clone was seen a handful of times. The V call is TRBV7-9, the J call TRBJ2-1; maybe TRBD2 (5 bases). This CDR3 spans 15 amino acids. The V end lost 6 bases, the J end lost 0 bases, and 12 bases lay between the germline ends. CDR1 is SEHNR, CDR2 FQNEAQ, per germline (reference sequence). CDR3 sequence: CASRGTRSSYNEQFF. The CDR3, as DNA: TGTGCCAGCAGGGGTACTAGGAGCTCCTACAATGAGCAGTTCTTC.

The V gene is TRBV29-1, the J gene TRBJ2-7; TRBD1 aligns across 9 bases. Germline assignment: CDR1 SQVTM and CDR2 ANQGSEA. V lost 6 bases, J lost 0 bases, and 3 bases stayed unmatched. The CDR3 contains 13 residues. CDR3 nucleotides: TGCAGCGTGACAGGGGGAATCTCCTACGAGCAGTACTTC. Its translation: CSVTGGISYEQYF.

The rearrangement joins TRBV11-2 to TRBJ1-1, with TRBD1 matching 8 bases. Per the germline V gene, CDR1 is SGHAT and CDR2 is FQNNGV. V was pared by 3 bases and J by 3 bases, with 12 bases of the junction left unmatched. The CDR3 loop spans 17 amino acids. Here the CDR3 reads CASSFISGPGGYTEAFF. The CDR3 DNA reads as TGTGCCAGCAGCTTCATTTCTGGGCCAGGGGGCTACACTGAAGCTTTCTTT.

V usage is TRBV5-4 and J usage is TRBJ1-3; no firm D call. V was trimmed by 2 bases and J by 2 bases, leaving 8 bases between them. This CDR3 is 14 amino acids long. The germline CDR1 and CDR2 sequences are SGHNT and YYREEE (reference sequence). CDR3 amino acids: CASSLDAAGNTIYF. CDR3 DNA sequence: TGTGCCAGCAGCTTAGACGCAGCTGGAAACACCATATATTTT.

The chain recombines TRBV5-4 with TRBJ2-5; maybe TRBD2 (6 bases). V dropped 0 bases and J dropped 2 bases, with 11 bases sitting between them. This CDR3 region has 15 residues. Germline lookup yields CDR1 SGHNT and CDR2 YYREEE (reference sequence). CDR3 bases: TGTGCCAGCAGCTTGGCGGCGGGGCCACAAGAGACCCAGTACTTC. This gives the protein CASSLAAGPQETQYF.

The chain carries TRBV12-5 and TRBJ2-1, with D possibly matching TRBD2 (6 bases). Trimming pared 8 bases from V and 9 bases from J, leaving 11 bases between. Germline CDR1 and CDR2: LGHNT and FRNRAP. The CDR3 has 11 residues. The CDR3 protein is CASTEEGEQFF. CDR3 bases: TGTGCTAGTACGGAGGAGGGTGAGCAGTTCTTC. Full variable domain (outside the CDR3, taken from reference TRBV12-5 and TRBJ2-1): DARVTQTPRHKVTEMGQEVTMRCQPILGHNTVFWYRQTMMQGLELLAYFRNRAPLDDSGMPKDRFSAEMPDATLATLKIQPSEPRDSAVYFCASTEEGEQFFGPGTRLTVL.

The chain uses TRBV5-4 and TRBJ2-1; D is possibly TRBD1 or TRBD2 (6 bases each). CDR3 size: 14 residues. Germline CDR1 reads SGHNT; CDR2 reads YYREEE (reference sequence). V gave up 6 bases and J gave up 9 bases, with 19 bases separating them. CDR3 sequence reads: CASTPGAGGSEQFF. The CDR3, as DNA: TGTGCCAGCACCCCGGGGGCTGGGGGCAGTGAGCAGTTCTTC.

V usage is TRBV5-5 and J usage is TRBJ2-5; no definite D call. V lost 5 bases and J lost 5, with 19 bases in between. CDR1 SGHKS and CDR2 YYEKEE come from the germline V gene (reference sequence). This CDR3 is 15 amino acids long. CDR3 sequence reads: CASRAGPSGPETQYF. CDR3 DNA sequence: TGTGCCAGCAGGGCCGGGCCGAGTGGGCCGGAGACCCAGTACTTC.

V gene TRBV20-1 combines with J gene TRBJ2-3; D might be TRBD2 (5 bases). Between the trimmed V and J ends, which lost 6 bases and 5 bases, there was a span of 6 bases. This CDR3 region has 10 residues. Germline CDR1 DFQATT, CDR2 SNEGSKA (reference sequence). In DNA form, the CDR3 reads TGCAGTGCCGCGGGAGATACGCAGTATTTT. This codes for CSAAGDTQYF.

V and J are TRBV5-4 and TRBJ2-7; D may correspond to TRBD1 or TRBD2 (5 bases each). This CDR3 has 13 amino acids. Germline CDR1 is SGHNT and CDR2 is YYREEE (reference sequence). V lost 7 bases, J lost 7 bases, and 18 bases lay in between. CDR3 region: CASGTSGRVEQYF. The CDR3 DNA follows: TGTGCCAGCGGGACCTCGGGGCGTGTGGAGCAGTACTTC. The full variable domain, in which reference TRBV5-4 and TRBJ2-7 provide the parts outside the CDR3, is ETGVTQSPTHLIKTRGQQVTLRCSSQSGHNTVSWYQQALGQGPQFIFQYYREEENGRGNFPPRFSGLQFPNYSSELNVNALELDDSALYLCASGTSGRVEQYFGPGTRLTVT.

Only a few counts were recorded for this clone. The chain carries TRBV7-8 and TRBJ1-1; 8 nucleotides match TRBD1. The CDR3 is 13 residues long. Germline CDR1 is SGHVS and CDR2 is FQNEAQ. Trimming took 7 bases from V and 8 from J; bases not matched to a gene: 9. The CDR3 DNA reads as TGTGCCAGCACCCGACAGGGGATTAAAGAAGCTTTCTTT. Translated: CASTRQGIKEAFF. Based on the CDR3 plus reference TRBV7-8 and TRBJ1-1, the full variable domain is GAGVSQSPRYKVAKRGQDVALRCDPISGHVSLFWYQQALGQGPEFLTYFQNEAQLDKSGLPSDRFFAERPEGSVSTLKIQRTQQEDSAVYLCASTRQGIKEAFFGQGTRLTVV.

This chain uses TRBV4-3 with TRBJ1-3, with D unclear. V was trimmed by 0 bases and J by 2 bases, leaving 8 bases between them. CDR1 is LGHNA, CDR2 YSLEER, per germline. The CDR3 totals 15 residues. In nucleotides, the CDR3 is TGCGCCAGCAGCCAAGACAGTTATACTGGAAACACCATATATTTT. Protein product: CASSQDSYTGNTIYF.

The rearrangement joins TRBV9 to TRBJ2-3, with 9 nucleotides matching TRBD2. Per germline, CDR1 SGDLS and CDR2 YYNGEE. The junction had 5 bases not matched to a gene; V was cut back by 2 bases and J by 4 bases. This CDR3 has 15 residues. The CDR3 DNA reads as TGTGCCAGCAGCGTTGCGGCTAGCGGGGCAGATACGCAGTATTTT. It codes for CASSVAASGADTQYF.

The chain carries TRBV4-3 and TRBJ2-1; no definite D call. V lost 0 bases to trimming and J lost 3 bases, with 9 bases between them. The CDR3 covers 15 residues. CDR1 and CDR2 (germline): LGHNA, YSLEER. In DNA form, the CDR3 reads TGCGCCAGCAGCCAAGATCGGCCTAGCTACAATGAGCAGTTCTTC. Its protein product is CASSQDRPSYNEQFF.

This clone has a handful of counts. The DNA of the CDR3 is TGTGCCAGCAGCTCAGACAGGAACACTGAAGCTTTCTTT. Its protein is CASSSDRNTEAFF. The rearrangement uses TRBV7-8 and TRBJ1-1; possibly TRBD1 for D (5 bases). The CDR3 runs to 13 residues. The germline gives CDR1 SGHVS, CDR2 FQNEAQ. Trimming left V 4 bases short and J 1 base short, with 7 bases between.

CDR3: CASSYSQNEQFF. The CDR3 DNA reads as TGTGCCAGCAGTTACTCTCAAAATGAGCAGTTCTTC. The V gene is TRBV6-6, the J gene TRBJ2-1; D remains unclear. The length of the CDR3 is 12 residues. Per germline, CDR1 MNHNY and CDR2 SVGAGI (reference sequence). V lost 0 bases and J 7 bases, leaving 4 bases between the germline ends.

The V call is TRBV4-1, the J call TRBJ2-7; D is uncertain. CDR1 is MGHRA, CDR2 YSYEKL, per germline. V lost 1 base and J 7 bases, leaving 11 bases between the germline ends. This CDR3 spans 13 amino acids. The CDR3 loop is CASSQGRFREQYF. In DNA, the CDR3 is TGCGCCAGCAGCCAAGGACGGTTTCGAGAGCAGTACTTC.

V usage is TRBV19 and J usage is TRBJ2-1, with D possibly called TRBD1 or TRBD2 (5 bases each). CDR3 length: 13 amino acids. Germline V gene sequence: CDR1 LNHDA, CDR2 SQIVND (reference sequence). V lost 3 bases, J lost 10 bases, and 13 bases lay in between. DNA of the CDR3: TGTGCCAGTAGTATGGGGGTAATGGGGGAGCAGTTCTTC. Translated: CASSMGVMGEQFF.

The chain combines TRBV11-1 with TRBJ2-7, with D possibly being TRBD1 or TRBD2 (5 bases each). There are 14 residues in the CDR3. CDR1 and CDR2 from the germline V gene are SGHAT and FQDESV (reference sequence). Trimming shortened V by 5 bases and J by 5 bases, and 16 bases separated the two germline ends. CDR3 coding DNA: TGTGCCAGCAGCCCAGGGATAGGACTCGACGAGCAGTACTTC. Translating gives CASSPGIGLDEQYF.